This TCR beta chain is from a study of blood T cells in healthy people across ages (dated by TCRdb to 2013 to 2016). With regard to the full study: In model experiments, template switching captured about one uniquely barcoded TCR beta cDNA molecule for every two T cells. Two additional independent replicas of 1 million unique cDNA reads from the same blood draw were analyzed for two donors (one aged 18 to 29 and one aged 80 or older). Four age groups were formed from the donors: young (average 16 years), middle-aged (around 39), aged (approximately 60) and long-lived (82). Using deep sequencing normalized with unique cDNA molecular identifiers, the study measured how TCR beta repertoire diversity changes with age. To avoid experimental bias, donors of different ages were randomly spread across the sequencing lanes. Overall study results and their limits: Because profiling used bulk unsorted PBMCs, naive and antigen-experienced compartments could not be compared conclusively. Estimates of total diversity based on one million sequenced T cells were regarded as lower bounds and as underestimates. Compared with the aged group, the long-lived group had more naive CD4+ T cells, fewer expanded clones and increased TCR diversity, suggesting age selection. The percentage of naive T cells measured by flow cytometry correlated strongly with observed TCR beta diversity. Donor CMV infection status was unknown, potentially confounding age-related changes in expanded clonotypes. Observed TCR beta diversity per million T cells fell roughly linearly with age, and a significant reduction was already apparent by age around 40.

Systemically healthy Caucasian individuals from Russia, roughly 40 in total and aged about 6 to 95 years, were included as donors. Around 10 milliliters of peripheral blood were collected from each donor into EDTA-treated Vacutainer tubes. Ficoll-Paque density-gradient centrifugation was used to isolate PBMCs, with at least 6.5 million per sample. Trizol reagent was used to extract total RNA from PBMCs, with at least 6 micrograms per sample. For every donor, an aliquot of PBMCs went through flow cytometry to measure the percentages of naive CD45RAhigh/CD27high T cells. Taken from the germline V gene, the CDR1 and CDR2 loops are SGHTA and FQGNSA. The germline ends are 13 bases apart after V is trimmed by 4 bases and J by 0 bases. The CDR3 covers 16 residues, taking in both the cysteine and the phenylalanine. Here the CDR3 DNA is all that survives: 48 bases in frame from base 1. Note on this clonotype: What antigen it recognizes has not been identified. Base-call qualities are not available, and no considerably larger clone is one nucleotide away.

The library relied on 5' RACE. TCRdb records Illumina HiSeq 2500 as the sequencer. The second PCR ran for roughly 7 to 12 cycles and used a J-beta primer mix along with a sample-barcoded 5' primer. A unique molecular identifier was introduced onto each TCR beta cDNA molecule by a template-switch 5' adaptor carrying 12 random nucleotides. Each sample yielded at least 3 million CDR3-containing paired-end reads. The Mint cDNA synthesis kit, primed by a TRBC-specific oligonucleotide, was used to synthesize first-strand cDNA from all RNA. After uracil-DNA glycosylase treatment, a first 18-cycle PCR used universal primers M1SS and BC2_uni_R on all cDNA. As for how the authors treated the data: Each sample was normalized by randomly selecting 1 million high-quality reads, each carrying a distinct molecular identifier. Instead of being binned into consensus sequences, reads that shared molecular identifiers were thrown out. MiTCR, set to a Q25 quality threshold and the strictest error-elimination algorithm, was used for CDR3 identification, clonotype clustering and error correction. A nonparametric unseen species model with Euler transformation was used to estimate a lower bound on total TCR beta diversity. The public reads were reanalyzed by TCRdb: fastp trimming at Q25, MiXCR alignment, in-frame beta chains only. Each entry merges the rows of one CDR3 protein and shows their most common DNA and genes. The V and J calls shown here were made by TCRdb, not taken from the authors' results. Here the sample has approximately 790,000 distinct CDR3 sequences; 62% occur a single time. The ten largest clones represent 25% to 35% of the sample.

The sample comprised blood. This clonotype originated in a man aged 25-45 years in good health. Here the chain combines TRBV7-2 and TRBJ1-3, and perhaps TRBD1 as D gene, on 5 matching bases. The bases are TGTGCCAGCAGCTGGGGACGGTTGAGCTCTGGAAACACCATATATTTT. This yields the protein CASSWGRLSSGNTIYF.